This T cell receptor beta chain is drawn from a study of blood T cell repertoires in COVID-19. Turning to the study itself: The United States, Italy and Spain supplied acute and convalescent COVID-19 samples. The analysed material was cDNA or gDNA that came from T cells, B-cell-depleted T cells, or PBMCs.

V gave up 3 bases and J gave up 7 bases, with 9 bases separating them. This CDR3 contains 13 residues. Original processing notes: How many nucleated cells were present was estimated from reference gene primer amplification. Clones were read by immunoSEQ multiplex PCR, and TCRdb kept only the in-frame ones, dropping some. The V and J calls and clone size were taken over from that table, and D and trimming were inferred from the DNA. The table includes about 190,000 clones, roughly 85% detected once. This chain joins TRBV12-3 or TRBV12-4 and TRBJ2-2; the D gene is possibly TRBD2 (5 bases). The receptor was derived from a woman aged 25 to 39 with acute or convalescent COVID-19. Sequencing was performed on peripheral blood. CDR3 nucleotide sequence: TGTGCCAGCAGTTTGGCGGGTCGCGGGGAGCTGTTTTTT. This gives the protein CASSLAGRGELFF.